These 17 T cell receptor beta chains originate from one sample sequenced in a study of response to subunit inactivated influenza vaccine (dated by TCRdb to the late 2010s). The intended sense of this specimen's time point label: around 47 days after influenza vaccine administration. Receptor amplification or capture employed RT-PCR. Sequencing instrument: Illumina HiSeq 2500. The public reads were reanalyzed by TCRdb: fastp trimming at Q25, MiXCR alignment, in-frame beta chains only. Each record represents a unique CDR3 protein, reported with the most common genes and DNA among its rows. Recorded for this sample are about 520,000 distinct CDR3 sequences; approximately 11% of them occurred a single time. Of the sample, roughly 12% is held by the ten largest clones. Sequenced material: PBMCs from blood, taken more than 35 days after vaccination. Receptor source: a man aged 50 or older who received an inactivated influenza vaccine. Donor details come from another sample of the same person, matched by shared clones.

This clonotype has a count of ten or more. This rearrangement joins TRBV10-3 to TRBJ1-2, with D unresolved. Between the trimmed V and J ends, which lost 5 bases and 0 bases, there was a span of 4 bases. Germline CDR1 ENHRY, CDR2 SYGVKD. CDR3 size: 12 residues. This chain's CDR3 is CAISPANYGYTF. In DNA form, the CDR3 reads TGTGCCATCAGTCCAGCTAACTATGGCTACACCTTC.

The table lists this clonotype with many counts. CDR3 DNA sequence: TGTGCCAGCAGCTCATCTGGACAGCCCTATCAGCCCCAGCATTTT. The encoded protein is CASSSSGQPYQPQHF. This rearrangement joins TRBV7-2 to TRBJ1-5; a weak D match, TRBD1 (6 bases). Germline CDR1 SGHTA, CDR2 FQGNSA. The CDR3 spans 15 residues. V gave up 4 bases and J gave up 5 bases, with 15 bases separating them.

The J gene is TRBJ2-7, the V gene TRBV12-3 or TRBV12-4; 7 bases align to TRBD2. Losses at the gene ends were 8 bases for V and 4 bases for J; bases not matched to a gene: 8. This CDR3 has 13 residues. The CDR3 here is CASAGVGIYEQYF. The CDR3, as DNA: TGTGCCAGCGCGGGGGTGGGAATTTACGAGCAGTACTTC.

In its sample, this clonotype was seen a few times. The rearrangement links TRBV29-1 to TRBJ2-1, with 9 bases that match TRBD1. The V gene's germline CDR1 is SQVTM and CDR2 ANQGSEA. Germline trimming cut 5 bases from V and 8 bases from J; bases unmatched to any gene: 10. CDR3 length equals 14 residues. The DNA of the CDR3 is TGCAGCGTTTCCCGACAGGGGGTAGGGGATGAGCAGTTCTTC. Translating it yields CSVSRQGVGDEQFF.

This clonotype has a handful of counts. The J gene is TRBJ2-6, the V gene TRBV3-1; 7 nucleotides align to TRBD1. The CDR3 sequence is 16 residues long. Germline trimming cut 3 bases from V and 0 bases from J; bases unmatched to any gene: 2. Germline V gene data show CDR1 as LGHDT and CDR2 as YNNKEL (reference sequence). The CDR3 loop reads CASSQAGGSGANVLTF. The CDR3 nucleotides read TGTGCCAGCAGCCAGGCAGGGGGCTCTGGGGCCAACGTCCTGACTTTC.

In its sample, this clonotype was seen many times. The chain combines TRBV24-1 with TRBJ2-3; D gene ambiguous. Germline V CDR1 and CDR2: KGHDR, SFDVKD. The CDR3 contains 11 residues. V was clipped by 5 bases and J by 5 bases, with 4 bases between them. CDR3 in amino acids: CATSAGDTQYF. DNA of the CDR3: TGTGCCACCAGTGCTGGAGATACGCAGTATTTT.

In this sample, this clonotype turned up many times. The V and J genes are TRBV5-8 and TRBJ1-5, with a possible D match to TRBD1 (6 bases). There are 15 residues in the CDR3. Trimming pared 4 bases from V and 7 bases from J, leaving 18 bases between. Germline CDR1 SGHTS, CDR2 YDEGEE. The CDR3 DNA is TGTGCCAGCAGCCGGTCGGGGGGCATGGAACAGCCCCAGCATTTT. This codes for CASSRSGGMEQPQHF.

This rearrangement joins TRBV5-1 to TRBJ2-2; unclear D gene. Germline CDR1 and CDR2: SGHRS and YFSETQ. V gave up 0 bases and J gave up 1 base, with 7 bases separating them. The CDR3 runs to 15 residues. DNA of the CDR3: TGCGCCAGCAGCTTGGTTTCCCGGAACACCGGGGAGCTGTTTTTT. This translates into CASSLVSRNTGELFF.

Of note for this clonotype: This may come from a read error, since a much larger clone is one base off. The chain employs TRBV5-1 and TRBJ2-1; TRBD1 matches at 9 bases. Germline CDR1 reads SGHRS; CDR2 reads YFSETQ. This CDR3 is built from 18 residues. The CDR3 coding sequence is TGCGCCAGCAGCTTGATTCCCGGGACAGGGCCTGTGGGAAATGAGCAGTCCTTC. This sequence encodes CASSLIPGTGPVGNEQSF.

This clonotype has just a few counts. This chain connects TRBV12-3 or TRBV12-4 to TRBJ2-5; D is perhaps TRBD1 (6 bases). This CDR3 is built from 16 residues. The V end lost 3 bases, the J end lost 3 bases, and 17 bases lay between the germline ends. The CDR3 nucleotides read TGTGCCAGCAGTTTTCCACAGGGATATCGGAAAGAGACCCAGTACTTC. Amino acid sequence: CASSFPQGYRKETQYF.

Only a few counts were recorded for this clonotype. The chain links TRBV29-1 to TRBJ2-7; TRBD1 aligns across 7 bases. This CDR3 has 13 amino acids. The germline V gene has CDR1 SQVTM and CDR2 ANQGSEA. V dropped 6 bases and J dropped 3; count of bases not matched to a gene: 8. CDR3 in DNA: TGCAGCGTCGCCGGTGCAGGGGGCTACGAGCAGTACTTC. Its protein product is CSVAGAGGYEQYF.

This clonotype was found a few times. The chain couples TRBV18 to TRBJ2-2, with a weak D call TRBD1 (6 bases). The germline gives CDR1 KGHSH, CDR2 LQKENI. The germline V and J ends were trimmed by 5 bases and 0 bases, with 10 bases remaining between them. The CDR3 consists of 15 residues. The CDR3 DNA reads TGTGCCAGCTCAAGAGGGACACCGAACACCGGGGAGCTGTTTTTT. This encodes CASSRGTPNTGELFF.

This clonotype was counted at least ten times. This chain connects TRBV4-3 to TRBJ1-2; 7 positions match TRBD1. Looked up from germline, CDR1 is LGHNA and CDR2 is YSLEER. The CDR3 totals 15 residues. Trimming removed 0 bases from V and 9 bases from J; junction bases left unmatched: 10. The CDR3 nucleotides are TGCGCCAGCAGCCAAGATAGGACAGGTTTTCGGAGCTACACCTTC. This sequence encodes CASSQDRTGFRSYTF.

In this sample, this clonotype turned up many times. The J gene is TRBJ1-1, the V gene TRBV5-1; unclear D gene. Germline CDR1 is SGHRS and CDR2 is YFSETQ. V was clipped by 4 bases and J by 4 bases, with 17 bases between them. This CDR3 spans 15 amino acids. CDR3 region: CASSRVDGGATEAFF. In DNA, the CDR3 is TGCGCCAGCAGCCGAGTAGATGGAGGTGCCACTGAAGCTTTCTTT.

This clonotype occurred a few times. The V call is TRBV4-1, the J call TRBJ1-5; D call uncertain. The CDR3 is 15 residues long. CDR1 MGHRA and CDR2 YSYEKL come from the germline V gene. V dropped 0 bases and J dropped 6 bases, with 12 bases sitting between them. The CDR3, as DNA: TGCGCCAGCAGCCAAGACTCCCGGAGAAGTCAGCCCCAGCATTTT. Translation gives CASSQDSRRSQPQHF.

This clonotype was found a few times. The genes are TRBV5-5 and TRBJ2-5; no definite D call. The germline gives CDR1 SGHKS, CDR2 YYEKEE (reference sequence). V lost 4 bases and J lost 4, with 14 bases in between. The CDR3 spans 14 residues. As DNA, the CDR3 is TGTGCCAGCAGCAACCCGCAGGTTTCAGAGACCCAGTACTTC. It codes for CASSNPQVSETQYF.

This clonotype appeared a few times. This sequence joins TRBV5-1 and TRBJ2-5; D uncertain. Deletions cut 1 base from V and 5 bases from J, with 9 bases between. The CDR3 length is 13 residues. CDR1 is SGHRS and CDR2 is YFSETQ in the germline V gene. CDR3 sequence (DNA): TGCGCCAGCAGCTTGAGAAGTTGGGAGACCCAGTACTTC. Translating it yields CASSLRSWETQYF. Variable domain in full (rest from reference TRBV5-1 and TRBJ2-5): KAGVTQTPRYLIKTRGQQVTLSCSPISGHRSVSWYQQTPGQGLQFLFEYFSETQRNKGNFPGRFSGRQFSNSRSEMNVSTLELGDSALYLCASSLRSWETQYFGPGTRLLVL.